These 21 T cell receptor beta chains share one sample of origin, sequenced in a study of T cell responses to AZD1222 COVID-19 vaccine. This table comes from immunoSEQ multiplex PCR, and its TCRdb copy is limited to in-frame clones, with some not included. Among about 56,000 clones listed, 75% to 90% were seen once. The specimen was peripheral blood, collected on day 0 of AZD1222 vaccination. The receptors were sampled from an adult in good health.

The rearrangement links TRBV18 to TRBJ2-1; D could derive from TRBD1 or TRBD2 (5 bases each). CDR1 and CDR2 (germline): KGHSH, LQKENI. This CDR3 spans 13 amino acids. V was pared by 6 bases and J by 8 bases, with 14 bases between. CDR3 residues: CASSRDEGYEQFF. CDR3 sequence (DNA): TGTGCCAGCTCCCGGGACGAAGGTTATGAGCAGTTCTTC. The whole variable domain, filled in from reference TRBV18 and TRBJ2-1, reads NAGVMQNPRHLVRRRGQEARLRCSPMKGHSHVYWYRQLPEEGLKFMVYLQKENIIDESGMPKERFSAEFPKEGPSILRIQQVVRGDSAAYFCASSRDEGYEQFFGPGTRLTVL.

The V gene is TRBV29-1, the J gene TRBJ1-1; tentative D call: TRBD1 (5 bases). Germline lookup yields CDR1 SQVTM and CDR2 ANQGSEA. V was shortened by 4 bases and J by 4 bases, with 25 bases between the two germline ends. This CDR3 contains 17 residues. The chain's CDR3 is CSVAPLGGFTISTEAFF. In DNA form, the CDR3 reads TGCAGCGTTGCCCCTCTTGGGGGGTTCACGATTAGCACTGAAGCTTTCTTT.

The chain couples TRBV24-1 to TRBJ2-5; D tentatively reads TRBD1 or TRBD2 (5 bases each). The CDR3 spans 16 residues. The V and J ends lost 3 bases and 0 bases respectively, with 13 bases between them. Per germline, CDR1 KGHDR and CDR2 SFDVKD. The CDR3 bases are TGTGCCACCAGTGATGTCGGTCGAGGGGACCAAGAGACCCAGTACTTC. Its translation: CATSDVGRGDQETQYF.

This chain joins TRBV7-6 and TRBJ2-7; D is undetermined. The CDR3 is made up of 13 amino acids. Germline loops: CDR1 SGHVS, CDR2 FNYEAQ. Deletions cut 2 bases from V and 5 bases from J, with 10 bases between. The CDR3 region is CASSLYDTHEQYF. CDR3 nucleotides: TGTGCCAGCAGCTTATATGATACCCACGAGCAGTACTTC.

The chain links TRBV7-9 to TRBJ2-2, with a possible D match to TRBD1 (5 bases). Trimming pared 8 bases from V and 8 bases from J, leaving 12 bases between. Germline CDR1 reads SEHNR; CDR2 reads FQNEAQ (reference sequence). This CDR3 region has 12 residues. This CDR3 reads CASVRVGGELFF. In DNA, the CDR3 is TGTGCCAGCGTCAGGGTTGGAGGGGAGCTGTTTTTT.

The chain employs TRBV29-1 and TRBJ2-1; 13 bases map to TRBD2. Germline assignment: CDR1 SQVTM and CDR2 ANQGSEA. Germline trimming cut 6 bases from V and 10 bases from J; bases unmatched to any gene: 3. The length of the CDR3 is 12 residues. CDR3 bases: TGCAGCGTCGGACTAGCGGGGGACGAGCAGTTCTTC. It codes for CSVGLAGDEQFF.

The chain joins TRBV6-5 to TRBJ1-4; D unclear. The CDR3 extends over 16 amino acids. Trimming pared 4 bases from V and 1 base from J, leaving 13 bases between. Germline values: CDR1 MNHEY, CDR2 SVGAGI. CDR3 in amino acids: CASSLFFPRTNEKLFF. In DNA form, the CDR3 reads TGTGCCAGCAGTTTGTTTTTTCCCAGAACTAATGAAAAACTGTTTTTT.

This clone was picked up one time. The chain recombines TRBV29-1 with TRBJ2-6; perhaps TRBD1 as D (6 bases). The CDR3 is 13 amino acids. Deletions cut 2 bases from V and 4 bases from J, with 6 bases between. Per the germline V gene, CDR1 is SQVTM and CDR2 is ANQGSEA. CDR3 nucleotide sequence: TGCAGCGTTGAACAGGGGGGGGCCAACGTCCTGACTTTC. It specifies CSVEQGGANVLTF.

The genes are TRBV7-3 and TRBJ2-2; TRBD2 matches at 7 bases. The CDR3 length is 15 residues. Germline values: CDR1 SGHTA, CDR2 FQGTGA. After removal of 2 bases from V and 7 bases from J, the junction contained 7 bases not matched to a gene. In nucleotides, the CDR3 is TGTGCCAGCAGCTTATTACCCAGGGAGGGCGGGGAGCTGTTTTTT. Translating it yields CASSLLPREGGELFF.

The chain links TRBV11-2 to TRBJ1-4; possible D gene TRBD1, 5 bases. This CDR3 region has 13 residues. Germline V gives CDR1 SGHAT, CDR2 FQNNGV. V lost 5 bases and J lost 16, with 20 bases in between. The chain's CDR3 is CASSLTGTEHPFF. The DNA for the CDR3 is TGTGCCAGCAGCCTAACGGGGACTGAACATCCGTTTTTT.

The chain is built from TRBV7-9 and TRBJ2-2; TRBD1 might be the D (7 bases). This CDR3 spans 16 amino acids. Germline lookup yields CDR1 SEHNR and CDR2 FQNEAQ (reference sequence). The V gene lost 2 bases and the J gene lost 3 bases, with 13 bases spanning the gap. The CDR3 is CASSLQGGDYTGELFF. The CDR3 nucleotides read TGTGCCAGCAGCTTACAGGGGGGCGATTACACCGGGGAGCTGTTTTTT.

This chain joins TRBV28 and TRBJ2-7; no definite D call. With the DNA end fitting TRBJ2-5 better, the J assignment may be wrong. This CDR3 is 14 amino acids long. From germline, CDR1 is MDHEN and CDR2 SYDVKM. CDR3 sequence (DNA): TGTGCCAGCAGCACCCGACGGAGCCAAGAGACCCAGTACTTC. Protein product: CASSTRRSQETQYF.

This clone was recorded only once. This chain uses TRBV4-2 with TRBJ2-5; TRBD2 agrees at 8 bases. Looked up from germline, CDR1 is LGHNA and CDR2 is YNFKEQ. The CDR3 has 14 residues. Trimming took 3 bases from V and 5 from J; bases not matched to a gene: 5. This CDR3 is CASSQDGGAETQYF. The CDR3 region has the DNA TGTGCCAGCAGCCAGGACGGGGGGGCGGAGACCCAGTACTTC.

The rearrangement joins TRBV6-5 to TRBJ1-3; D is unclear. The CDR3 spans 15 residues. Germline-derived CDR1 and CDR2 are MNHEY and SVGAGI. Between the trimmed V and J ends, which lost 0 bases and 2 bases, there was a span of 8 bases. Written as DNA, the CDR3 is TGTGCCAGCAGTTACTCAGGTGATCCTGGAAACACCATATATTTT. Translation: CASSYSGDPGNTIYF.

The rearrangement joins TRBV18 to TRBJ2-7, with TRBD2 as a possible D gene (5 bases). CDR3 size: 15 residues. Germline CDR1 KGHSH, CDR2 LQKENI. Trimming took off 5 bases at V and 6 bases at J, with 20 bases between the two ends. The CDR3 loop reads CASSKPGGSPVEQYF. The CDR3 nucleotides are TGTGCCAGCTCAAAGCCAGGAGGATCCCCTGTCGAGCAGTACTTC.

The chain has TRBV7-9 and TRBJ1-1; no clear D. Germline lookup yields CDR1 SEHNR and CDR2 FQNEAQ (reference sequence). The CDR3 totals 13 residues. Deletions cut 3 bases from V and 0 bases from J, with 5 bases between. The CDR3 DNA is TGTGCCAGCAGCTTGGGGATGAACACTGAAGCTTTCTTT. Translating it yields CASSLGMNTEAFF.

This chain connects TRBV19 to TRBJ2-1; tentative D call: TRBD1 (6 bases). Trimming removed 3 bases from V and 7 bases from J, with 19 bases in between. Germline V gene sequence: CDR1 LNHDA, CDR2 SQIVND (reference sequence). This CDR3 region has 16 residues. CDR3 coding DNA: TGTGCCAGTAGTATGAGTGGTGGAACAGGGCGGAATGAGCAGTTCTTC. As protein: CASSMSGGTGRNEQFF. Full variable domain (rest looked up from reference TRBV19 and TRBJ2-1): DGGITQSPKYLFRKEGQNVTLSCEQNLNHDAMYWYRQDPGQGLRLIYYSQIVNDFQKGDIAEGYSVSREKKESFPLTVTSAQKNPTAFYLCASSMSGGTGRNEQFFGPGTRLTVL.

This clone was counted once. This sequence joins TRBV5-1 and TRBJ1-6; D perhaps matches TRBD1 (5 bases). Deletions cut 6 bases from V and 3 bases from J, with 13 bases between. CDR1 SGHRS and CDR2 YFSETQ come from the germline V gene. This CDR3 has 15 amino acids. CDR3 sequence reads: CASTIDRDYNSPLHF. CDR3 nucleotides: TGCGCCAGCACCATCGACAGAGACTATAATTCACCCCTCCACTTT.

V is TRBV3-1 (or the pseudogene TRBV3-2) and J is TRBJ1-5, with D hard to call. Between the trimmed V and J ends, which lost 5 bases and 0 bases, there was a span of 8 bases. The length of the CDR3 is 14 residues. CDR1 and CDR2 from the germline V gene are LGHDT and YNNKEL (reference sequence). The CDR3 protein is CASSTDNSNQPQHF. In nucleotides, the CDR3 is TGTGCCAGCAGCACAGATAATAGCAATCAGCCCCAGCATTTT.

CDR3 nucleotide sequence: TGTGCCTGGAGCGAAAACTATGGCTACACCTTC. This sequence encodes CAWSENYGYTF. The chain uses TRBV30 and TRBJ1-2; D is uncertain. Per germline, CDR1 GTSNPN and CDR2 SVGIG (reference sequence). Trimming stripped 3 bases from V and 2 bases from J, with 4 bases between. This CDR3 has 11 amino acids.

V usage is TRBV28 and J usage is TRBJ2-1; possible D gene TRBD2, 5 bases. From germline, CDR1 is MDHEN and CDR2 SYDVKM. The length of the CDR3 is 14 residues. Trimming cost V 5 bases and J 0 bases, with 8 bases left between them. The CDR3 loop reads CASSMDSSYNEQFF. The CDR3, as DNA: TGTGCCAGCAGTATGGACTCCTCCTACAATGAGCAGTTCTTC.